A single sample gave rise to the 16 T cell receptor beta chains below, sequenced in a study of T-cell reconstitution after alpha-beta-depleted transplantation in children. Unique molecular identifiers were used to barcode this TCRbeta library. MiXCR, run by TCRdb on the PCR reads, gives a single entry per CDR3 protein. The top ten clones hold less than 15% of a sample with around 580,000 distinct CDR3 sequences, around 23% of them seen once. Here the sequenced sample was PBMCs, mostly from graft donor cells, taken 360 days after TCRalphabeta/CD19-depleted stem cell transplant. The origin of the receptors is a boy younger than two who had a stem cell transplant for acute myeloid leukemia, so the T cells may come from the graft donor.

This clonotype appeared many times. The V and J genes are TRBV10-2 and TRBJ1-2, with a possible D match to TRBD1 (5 bases). Germline CDR1 and CDR2: WSHSY and SAAADI. There are 14 residues in the CDR3. Trimming took 0 bases from V and 2 from J, leaving 7 bases between them. The CDR3 reads CASSESKGNYGYTF. CDR3 nucleotides: TGCGCCAGCAGTGAGTCTAAGGGGAACTATGGCTACACCTTC.

Only one count was recorded for this clonotype. V usage is TRBV11-2 and J usage is TRBJ2-3; 8 bases match TRBD2. The CDR3 runs to 16 residues. Germline CDR1 SGHAT, CDR2 FQNNGV. The V and J ends lost 5 bases and 2 bases, in that order; junction bases with no gene match: 9. The CDR3 DNA reads TGTGCCAGCAGCCGGGGGGGTAGCGTTACCACAGATACGCAGTATTTT. Translating gives CASSRGGSVTTDTQYF.

The chain uses TRBV30 and TRBJ2-7; D may be TRBD1 (6 bases). Trimming removed 4 bases from V and 2 bases from J, with 12 bases in between. The length of the CDR3 is 13 residues. Per the germline V gene, CDR1 is GTSNPN and CDR2 is SVGIG (reference sequence). The CDR3 sequence: CAWTRGHTYEQYF. In DNA, the CDR3 is TGTGCCTGGACCCGGGGACATACCTACGAGCAGTACTTC.

This clonotype was seen ten or more times. V is TRBV20-1 and J is TRBJ2-1, with TRBD1 matching over 9 bases. CDR3 size: 14 residues. The germline CDR1 and CDR2 sequences are DFQATT and SNEGSKA (reference sequence). Trimming at V came to 6 bases and at J to 7 bases, leaving 10 bases not matched to a gene. CDR3 sequence reads: CSAGGTGRWNEQFF. In DNA, the CDR3 is TGCAGTGCGGGGGGGACAGGGCGGTGGAATGAGCAGTTCTTC.

The chain employs TRBV4-1 and TRBJ2-1; TRBD2 matches 10 bases. Per the germline V gene, CDR1 is MGHRA and CDR2 is YSYEKL. This CDR3 region has 14 residues. Losses at the gene ends were 4 bases for V and 7 bases for J; bases not matched to a gene: 4. This chain's CDR3 is CASSLGLANNEQFF. CDR3 sequence (DNA): TGCGCCAGCAGCCTGGGACTAGCGAATAATGAGCAGTTCTTC.

This chain connects TRBV29-1 to TRBJ1-1; D is ambiguous. The V gene's germline CDR1 is SQVTM and CDR2 ANQGSEA. The V end lost 3 bases, the J end lost 7 bases, and 12 bases lay between the germline ends. CDR3 size: 12 residues. The CDR3 bases are TGCAGCGTTGATTTACAGCCCTTTGAAGCTTTCTTT. This codes for CSVDLQPFEAFF.

There are many counts of this clonotype. The J gene is TRBJ2-3, the V gene TRBV12-3 or TRBV12-4, with a weak D call TRBD2 (6 bases). The CDR3 runs to 15 residues. V gave up 3 bases and J gave up 2 bases, with 12 bases separating them. The CDR3 DNA reads TGTGCCAGCAGTTTTGGGGCGGGGAACACAGATACGCAGTATTTT. As protein: CASSFGAGNTDTQYF.

This clonotype appeared many times. The chain employs TRBV11-2 and TRBJ2-5; D is perhaps TRBD2 (6 bases). The CDR3 contains 16 residues. V shed 5 bases and J shed 4 bases, with 20 bases lying between them. Germline CDR1 SGHAT, CDR2 FQNNGV. Written as DNA, the CDR3 is TGTGCCAGCAGCCTGAGACTAGATGGCACCAGAGAGACCCAGTACTTC. Translation: CASSLRLDGTRETQYF.

This chain connects TRBV20-1 to TRBJ1-5; 11 nucleotides line up with TRBD1. Germline V gives CDR1 DFQATT, CDR2 SNEGSKA (reference sequence). V shed 3 bases, J shed 9 bases, and the junction held 7 bases outside the gene matches. The CDR3 is made up of 14 amino acids. For the CDR3, the DNA is TGCAGTGCTAGCGGGGGACAGGGGGGAGGGCCCCAGCATTTT. The encoded protein is CSASGGQGGGPQHF.

V and J are TRBV20-1 and TRBJ2-7; either TRBD1 or TRBD2 may supply D (5 bases each). The germline CDR1 and CDR2 sequences are DFQATT and SNEGSKA (reference sequence). The length of the CDR3 is 12 residues. With 1 base removed from V and 6 bases from J, the gap between germline ends came to 10 bases. CDR3 nucleotide sequence: TGCAGTGCTAGAGTCAGGGCGGGCGAGCAGTACTTC. Encoded protein: CSARVRAGEQYF.

This clonotype was detected ten times or more. V is TRBV3-1 and J is TRBJ2-6; D is tentatively TRBD1 or TRBD2 (5 bases each). This CDR3 is 14 amino acids long. The germline V and J ends were trimmed by 5 bases and 1 base, with 6 bases remaining between them. Looked up from germline, CDR1 is LGHDT and CDR2 is YNNKEL (reference sequence). This chain's CDR3 is CASSGGSGANVLTF. CDR3 nucleotides: TGTGCCAGCAGCGGGGGTTCTGGGGCCAACGTCCTGACTTTC.

This sequence joins TRBV6-2 or TRBV6-3 and TRBJ2-1, with TRBD1 as a possible D gene (6 bases). V dropped 5 bases and J dropped 6 bases, with 11 bases sitting between them. Germline V lookup: CDR1 MNHEY, CDR2 SVGEGT. This CDR3 contains 13 residues. CDR3 region: CASSVDSTNEQFF. The CDR3 nucleotides read TGTGCCAGCAGTGTGGACAGCACCAATGAGCAGTTCTTC.

This clonotype was counted between two and nine times. The rearrangement links TRBV5-5 to TRBJ2-5; D remains unclear. Trimming left V 7 bases short and J 5 bases short, with 12 bases between. Germline CDR1 reads SGHKS; CDR2 reads YYEKEE (reference sequence). The CDR3 is 12 residues long. The CDR3 DNA reads TGTGCCAGCGAAGAGACATATGAGACCCAGTACTTC. Its protein product is CASEETYETQYF.

This clonotype was recorded many times. This chain links TRBV10-3 with TRBJ1-5; D is unresolved. Germline lookup yields CDR1 ENHRY and CDR2 SYGVKD. The CDR3 is 15 residues long. V was cut by 0 bases and J by 0 bases, with 6 bases left in between. CDR3 sequence reads: CAISESGYSNQPQHF. In nucleotides, the CDR3 is TGTGCCATCAGTGAGTCGGGGTATAGCAATCAGCCCCAGCATTTT.

V gene TRBV29-1 combines with J gene TRBJ1-2, with D possibly being TRBD1 (6 bases). In germline, CDR1 is SQVTM, CDR2 ANQGSEA. The CDR3 extends over 12 amino acids. V was trimmed by 7 bases and J by 6 bases, leaving 15 bases between them. This chain's CDR3 is CSAGGGWDGYTF. Here the CDR3 DNA reads TGCAGCGCCGGAGGGGGGTGGGATGGCTACACCTTC.

This clonotype has just a few counts. This sequence joins TRBV5-1 and TRBJ2-7; D is ambiguous. The CDR3 is made up of 14 amino acids. V was trimmed by 0 bases and J by 0 bases, leaving 7 bases between them. Germline CDR1 SGHRS, CDR2 YFSETQ. The CDR3 DNA is TGCGCCAGCAGCTTGGAGGCAGACTCCTACGAGCAGTACGTC. This gives the protein CASSLEADSYEQYV.